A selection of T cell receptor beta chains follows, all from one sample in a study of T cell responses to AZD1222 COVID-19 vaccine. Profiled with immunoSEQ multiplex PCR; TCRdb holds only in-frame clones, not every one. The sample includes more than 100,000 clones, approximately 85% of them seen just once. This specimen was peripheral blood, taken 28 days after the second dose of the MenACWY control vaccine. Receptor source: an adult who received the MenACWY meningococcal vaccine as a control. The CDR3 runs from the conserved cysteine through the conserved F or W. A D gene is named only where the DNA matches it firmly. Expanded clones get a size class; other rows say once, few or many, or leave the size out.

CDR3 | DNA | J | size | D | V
CSSPLTDTQYF | TGCAGTTCCCCTTTGACAGATACGCAGTATTTT | TRBJ2-3 | once | . | TRBV20-1
CASSPGQRRPRHF | TGTGCCAGCTCACCGGGGCAACGAAGACCTCGGCACTTC | TRBJ2-4 | . | . | TRBV18
CASSFWQGGYNEQFF | TGTGCCAGCAGCTTTTGGCAGGGAGGATACAATGAGCAGTTCTTC | TRBJ2-1 | . | . | TRBV5-8
CASSSLASPEGEQFF | TGTGCCAGCAGCTCACTAGCGTCTCCGGAGGGAGAGCAGTTCTTC | TRBJ2-1 | . | TRBD2 | TRBV7-3
CASSPTDNQPQHF | TGTGCCAGCAGCCCCACCGATAATCAGCCCCAGCATTTT | TRBJ1-5 | . | . | TRBV3-1/TRBV3-2
CASTLGQTLNSPLHF | TGTGCCAGCACCCTGGGACAGACCCTCAATTCACCCCTCCACTTT | TRBJ1-6 | . | TRBD1 | TRBV11-2
CASSQDPGRGNTIYF | TGCGCCAGCAGCCAAGATCCAGGGAGGGGAAACACCATATATTTT | TRBJ1-3 | few | . | TRBV4-1
CATSSGDREWSPLHF | TGTGCCACCAGCAGTGGGGACAGGGAATGGTCACCCCTCCACTTT | TRBJ1-6 | few | TRBD1 | TRBV15
CASSTDGPGELFF | TGTGCCAGCAGCACCGACGGGCCCGGGGAGCTGTTTTTT | TRBJ2-2 | . | . | TRBV7-2
CASTLKDTQYF | TGTGCCAGCACGCTTAAGGATACGCAGTATTTT | TRBJ2-3 | . | . | TRBV12-3/TRBV12-4
CASSEGRQLKVHEQYF | TGTGCCAGCAGTGAAGGAAGGCAACTTAAGGTCCACGAGCAGTACTTC | TRBJ2-7 | few | . | TRBV6-1
CASSIPGPRAPSGANVLTF | TGCGCCAGCAGCATACCGGGGCCAAGGGCCCCCTCTGGAGCCAACGTCCTGACTTTC | TRBJ2-6 | . | . | TRBV5-1
CASRQNLNEKLFF | TGCGCCAGCAGGCAAAACCTGAATGAAAAACTGTTTTTT | TRBJ1-4 | . | . | TRBV5-1
CASSSVGGQETQYF | TGTGCCAGCAGCTCAGTCGGGGGTCAAGAGACCCAGTACTTC | TRBJ2-5 | . | . | TRBV11-2
CASSLPRDRGVGELFF | TGTGCCAGCAGTTTACCCCGGGACAGGGGAGTGGGGGAGCTGTTTTTT | TRBJ2-2 | . | TRBD1 | TRBV28
CASNVISGANVLTF | TGTGCCAGCAACGTGATCTCTGGGGCCAACGTCCTGACTTTC | TRBJ2-6 | . | . | TRBV5-6
CASSPAPNTEAFF | TGTGCCAGCAGCCCCGCGCCGAACACTGAAGCTTTCTTT | TRBJ1-1 | . | . | TRBV9
CASRPFDGQETQYF | TGTGCCAGCAGGCCGTTCGACGGCCAAGAGACCCAGTACTTC | TRBJ2-5 | . | . | TRBV7-9
CAISESRGGFDGANVLTF | TGTGCCATCAGTGAGTCTAGAGGGGGTTTTGATGGGGCCAACGTCCTGACTTTC | TRBJ2-6 | . | . | TRBV10-3
CATNRVGSYNEQFF | TGTGCCACAAACAGGGTAGGGTCCTACAATGAGCAGTTCTTC | TRBJ2-1 | . | . | TRBV19
CASSPEGVNYGYTF | TGCGCCAGCAGCCCTGAGGGAGTTAACTATGGCTACACCTTC | TRBJ1-2 | . | . | TRBV4-1
CSGYGQGSGNTIYF | TGCAGCGGATACGGACAGGGCTCTGGAAACACCATATATTTT | TRBJ1-3 | . | TRBD1 | TRBV29-1
CASSLWGDGNQPQHF | TGTGCCAGCAGCTTGTGGGGGGACGGAAATCAGCCCCAGCATTTT | TRBJ1-5 | . | . | TRBV7-2
CASSQGIRLAGNNEQFF | TGTGCCAGCAGCCAAGGAATCCGGCTAGCGGGGAACAATGAGCAGTTCTTC | TRBJ2-1 | . | TRBD2 | TRBV3-1/TRBV3-2
CASSLLPNYGYTF | TGTGCCAGCAGCTTACTTCCGAACTATGGCTACACCTTC | TRBJ1-2 | . | . | TRBV7-2
CASRSTGGQGTDTQYF | TGTGCCAGTAGGTCCACGGGGGGGCAGGGTACAGATACGCAGTATTTT | TRBJ2-3 | . | TRBD2 | TRBV19
CASSLAGKNTGELFF | TGTGCCAGCAGCTTAGCGGGGAAGAACACCGGGGAGCTGTTTTTT | TRBJ2-2 | once | . | TRBV7-2
CASSQVGQANTEAFF | TGCGCCAGCAGCCAAGTTGGGCAGGCCAACACTGAAGCTTTCTTT | TRBJ1-1 | . | . | TRBV4-3
CATSLETGRAGGELFF | TGTGCCACCTCCCTGGAAACCGGGAGGGCCGGGGGGGAGCTGTTTTTT | TRBJ2-2 | . | TRBD2 | TRBV10-3
CASSLGAAGPYEQYF | TGTGCCAGCAGCTTGGGGGCCGCAGGACCCTACGAGCAGTACTTC | TRBJ2-7 | . | . | TRBV5-8
CASSLSRGTSAFF | TGTGCCAGCAGCTTGAGTCGGGGGACATCAGCTTTCTTT | TRBJ1-1 | few | . | TRBV5-4
CASSLFAGSAAQYF | TGTGCCAGCAGTTTATTCGCAGGGTCGGCGGCCCAGTACTTC | TRBJ2-5 | once | . | TRBV27
CASRQGAANTEAFF | TGCGCCAGCAGGCAGGGAGCAGCTAACACTGAAGCTTTCTTT | TRBJ1-1 | . | . | TRBV5-1
CASSLGDGNQETQYF | TGTGCCAGCAGCTTAGGCGACGGAAACCAAGAGACCCAGTACTTC | TRBJ2-5 | . | . | TRBV7-8
CASSYSGQGFGGGYTF | TGTGCCAGCAGTTACTCGGGACAGGGCTTTGGTGGTGGCTACACCTTC | TRBJ1-2 | few | TRBD1 | TRBV6-5
CASKGQSGNTIYF | TGTGCCAGTAAAGGACAGTCGGGAAACACCATATATTTT | TRBJ1-3 | . | . | TRBV19
CASSSPGGGTLGVEQYF | TGTGCCAGCAGTTCCCCCGGGGGAGGTACACTTGGGGTCGAGCAGTACTTC | TRBJ2-7 | . | . | TRBV27
CASSRLAGVVDNEQFF | TGTGCCAGCAGCCGTCTAGCGGGAGTCGTGGACAATGAGCAGTTCTTC | TRBJ2-1 | . | TRBD2 | TRBV7-2
CASSLSQGGNYGYTF | TGTGCCAGCAGCTTGTCCCAGGGAGGTAACTATGGCTACACCTTC | TRBJ1-2 | . | . | TRBV5-4
CASSLGTGGAYGYTF | TGTGCCAGCAGCTTGGGGACAGGGGGCGCCTACGGCTACACCTTC | TRBJ1-2 | few | TRBD1 | TRBV5-6
CASGLRDGYTF | TGTGCTAGTGGTTTGCGGGATGGCTACACCTTC | TRBJ1-2 | . | . | TRBV12-5
CASSYDGGQGEAFF | TGTGCCAGCAGTTACGACGGGGGTCAGGGTGAAGCTTTCTTT | TRBJ1-1 | few | . | TRBV6-5
CASSLLGGQGGSYTF | TGTGCCAGCAGTTTACTAGGTGGACAGGGGGGTAGCTACACCTTC | TRBJ1-2 | . | TRBD1 | TRBV28
CASSYDSGLGNTIYF | TGTGCCAGCAGTTACGATTCCGGACTTGGAAACACCATATATTTT | TRBJ1-3 | . | . | TRBV6-6
CASSQAGRGEAFF | TGTGCCAGCAGCCAAGCTGGCAGGGGGGAAGCTTTCTTT | TRBJ1-1 | . | TRBD1 | TRBV3-1/TRBV3-2
CASSLRGVGYSNQPQHF | TGTGCCAGCAGCCTCCGGGGGGTGGGGTATAGCAATCAGCCCCAGCATTTT | TRBJ1-5 | . | . | TRBV7-2
CSVVGRANGEAFF | TGCAGCGTTGTTGGGAGGGCGAACGGTGAAGCTTTCTTT | TRBJ1-1 | . | . | TRBV29-1
CATSGDQTDEQFF | TGTGCCACCAGTGGGGACCAGACCGATGAGCAGTTCTTC | TRBJ2-1 | . | . | TRBV24-1
CASSLLPGQGYQPQHF | TGTGCCAGCAGTTTACTTCCGGGACAGGGTTATCAGCCCCAGCATTTT | TRBJ1-5 | . | TRBD1 | TRBV28
CASSLSGSQPQHF | TGTGCCAGCAGTTTGTCCGGGTCGCAGCCCCAGCATTTT | TRBJ1-5 | . | . | TRBV12-3/TRBV12-4
CSAAHTYQETQYF | TGCAGCGCGGCGCATACGTACCAAGAGACCCAGTACTTC | TRBJ2-5 | . | . | TRBV29-1
CASSATGPLHF | TGTGCCAGCAGCGCCACAGGGCCCCTCCACTTT | TRBJ1-6 | . | . | TRBV3-1/TRBV3-2
CASTLDSSYNEQFF | TGTGCCAGCACCCTAGACAGTTCCTACAATGAGCAGTTCTTC | TRBJ2-1 | . | . | TRBV6-5
CASTRGDRSTDTQYF | TGCGCCAGCACCCGGGGGGACAGAAGCACAGATACGCAGTATTTT | TRBJ2-3 | . | . | TRBV4-1
CASRLASTWDSNEKLFF | TGTGCAAGTCGCTTAGCGAGTACTTGGGACAGTAATGAAAAACTGTTTTTT | TRBJ1-4 | . | . | TRBV12-2
CASSLAGPFQDTQYF | TGCGCCAGCAGCTTGGCCGGACCGTTCCAGGATACGCAGTATTTT | TRBJ2-3 | . | . | TRBV5-1
CASSLAGAERYTF | TGTGCCAGCAGCTTGGCCGGCGCAGAACGCTACACCTTC | TRBJ1-2 | few | . | TRBV5-4